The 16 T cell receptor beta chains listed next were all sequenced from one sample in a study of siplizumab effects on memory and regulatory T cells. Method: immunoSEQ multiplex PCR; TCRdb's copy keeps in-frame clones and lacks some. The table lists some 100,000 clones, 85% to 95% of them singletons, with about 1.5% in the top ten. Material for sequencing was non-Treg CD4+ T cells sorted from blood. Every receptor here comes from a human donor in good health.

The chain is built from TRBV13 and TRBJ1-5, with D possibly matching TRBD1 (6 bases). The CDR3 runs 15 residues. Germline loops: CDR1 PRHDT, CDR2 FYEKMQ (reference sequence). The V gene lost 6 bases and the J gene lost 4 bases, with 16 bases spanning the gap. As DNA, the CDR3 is TGTGCCAGCAGTCCAGGCGGGGGCCGTAATCAGCCCCAGCATTTT. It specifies CASSPGGGRNQPQHF.

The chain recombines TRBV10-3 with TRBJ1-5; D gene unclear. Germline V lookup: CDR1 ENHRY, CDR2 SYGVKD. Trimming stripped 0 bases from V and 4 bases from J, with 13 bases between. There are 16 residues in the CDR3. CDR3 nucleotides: TGTGCCATCAGTGAGTCCAAGGGCGGAATTAATCAGCCCCAGCATTTT. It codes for CAISESKGGINQPQHF.

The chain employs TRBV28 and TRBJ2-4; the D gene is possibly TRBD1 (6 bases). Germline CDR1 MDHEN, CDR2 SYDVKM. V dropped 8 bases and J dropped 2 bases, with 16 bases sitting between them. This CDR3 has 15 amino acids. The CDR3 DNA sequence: TGTGCCAGCGCACAGGGAATGGGGACCAAAAACATTCAGTACTTC. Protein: CASAQGMGTKNIQYF.

DNA of the CDR3: TGTGCCAGCAGCTCATGGGGGGCCCGTATGAACACTGAAGCTTTCTTT. Amino acids: CASSSWGARMNTEAFF. The chain joins TRBV5-6 to TRBJ1-1, with a weak D call TRBD1 (6 bases). Trimming stripped 3 bases from V and 0 bases from J, with 15 bases between. This CDR3 is built from 16 residues. Looked up from germline, CDR1 is SGHDT and CDR2 is YYEEEE.

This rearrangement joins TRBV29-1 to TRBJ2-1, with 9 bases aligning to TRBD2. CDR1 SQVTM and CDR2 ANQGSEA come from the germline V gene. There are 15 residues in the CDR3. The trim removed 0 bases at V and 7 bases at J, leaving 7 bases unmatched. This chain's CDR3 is CSVEDGLAKGNEQFF. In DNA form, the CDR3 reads TGCAGCGTTGAAGACGGACTAGCGAAAGGTAATGAGCAGTTCTTC.

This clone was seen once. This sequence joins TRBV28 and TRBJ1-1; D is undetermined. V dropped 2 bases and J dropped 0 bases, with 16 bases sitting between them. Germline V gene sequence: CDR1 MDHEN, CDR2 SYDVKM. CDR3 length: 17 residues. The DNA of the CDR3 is TGTGCCAGCAGTTTAAGGCGGAGGACCCCCTTGAACACTGAAGCTTTCTTT. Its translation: CASSLRRRTPLNTEAFF.

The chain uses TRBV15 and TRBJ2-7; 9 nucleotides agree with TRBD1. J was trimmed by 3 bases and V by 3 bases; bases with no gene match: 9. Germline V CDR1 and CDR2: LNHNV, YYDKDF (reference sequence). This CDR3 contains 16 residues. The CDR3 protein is CATSRARQGGLYEQYF. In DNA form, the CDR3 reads TGTGCCACCAGCAGGGCCCGACAGGGGGGTCTCTACGAGCAGTACTTC.

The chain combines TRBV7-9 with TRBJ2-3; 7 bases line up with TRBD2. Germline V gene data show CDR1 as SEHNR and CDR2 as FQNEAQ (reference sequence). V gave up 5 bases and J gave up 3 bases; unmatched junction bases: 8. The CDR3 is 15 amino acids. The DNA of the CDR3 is TGTGCCAGCAGCGACGTAGGGAGGGGAACAGATACGCAGTATTTT. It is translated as CASSDVGRGTDTQYF. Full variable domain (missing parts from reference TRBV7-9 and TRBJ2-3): DTGVSQNPRHKITKRGQNVTFRCDPISEHNRLYWYRQTLGQGPEFLTYFQNEAQLEKSRLLSDRFSAERPKGSFSTLEIQRTEQGDSAMYLCASSDVGRGTDTQYFGPGTRLTVL.

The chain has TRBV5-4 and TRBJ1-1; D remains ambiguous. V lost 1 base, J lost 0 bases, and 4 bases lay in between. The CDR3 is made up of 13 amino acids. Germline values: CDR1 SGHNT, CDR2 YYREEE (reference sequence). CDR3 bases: TGTGCCAGCAGCTTGAAGGTGAACACTGAAGCTTTCTTT. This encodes CASSLKVNTEAFF.

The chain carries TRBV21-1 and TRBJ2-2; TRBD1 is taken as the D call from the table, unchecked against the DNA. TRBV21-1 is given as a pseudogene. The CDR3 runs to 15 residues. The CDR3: CASTKGDRATGELFF. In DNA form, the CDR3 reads TGTGCCAGCACCAAGGGGGACAGGGCTACCGGGGAGCTGTTTTTT.

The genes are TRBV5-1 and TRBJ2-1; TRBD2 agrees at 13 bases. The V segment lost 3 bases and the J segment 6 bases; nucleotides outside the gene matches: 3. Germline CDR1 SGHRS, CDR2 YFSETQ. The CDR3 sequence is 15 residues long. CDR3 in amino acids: CASSWTSGSRNEQFF. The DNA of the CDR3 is TGCGCCAGCAGCTGGACTAGCGGGAGCCGCAATGAGCAGTTCTTC.

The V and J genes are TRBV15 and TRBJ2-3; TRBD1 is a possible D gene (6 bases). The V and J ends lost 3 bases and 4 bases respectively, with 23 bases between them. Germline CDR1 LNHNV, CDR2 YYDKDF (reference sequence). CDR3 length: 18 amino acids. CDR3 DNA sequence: TGTGCCACCAGCAGGAAGGGGGAGTGGGGCCCCAAGGCAGATACGCAGTATTTT. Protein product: CATSRKGEWGPKADTQYF.

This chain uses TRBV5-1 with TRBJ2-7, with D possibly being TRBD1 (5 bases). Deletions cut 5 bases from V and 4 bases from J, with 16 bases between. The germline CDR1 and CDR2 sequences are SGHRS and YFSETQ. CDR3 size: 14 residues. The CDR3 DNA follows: TGCGCCAGCAGACAGGACGCCGCGAGTTACGAGCAGTACTTC. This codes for CASRQDAASYEQYF.

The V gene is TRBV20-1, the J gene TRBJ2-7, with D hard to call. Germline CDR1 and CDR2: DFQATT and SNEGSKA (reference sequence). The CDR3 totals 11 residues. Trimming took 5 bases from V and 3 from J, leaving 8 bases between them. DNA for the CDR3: TGCAGTGCTTTCGACCGCTACGAGCAGTACTTC. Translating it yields CSAFDRYEQYF.

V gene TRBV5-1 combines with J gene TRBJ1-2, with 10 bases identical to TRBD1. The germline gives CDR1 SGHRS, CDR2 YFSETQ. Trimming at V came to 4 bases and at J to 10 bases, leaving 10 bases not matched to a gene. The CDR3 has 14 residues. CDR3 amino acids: CASSQYPGQGFYTF. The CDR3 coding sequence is TGCGCCAGCAGCCAATATCCGGGACAGGGGTTCTACACCTTC.

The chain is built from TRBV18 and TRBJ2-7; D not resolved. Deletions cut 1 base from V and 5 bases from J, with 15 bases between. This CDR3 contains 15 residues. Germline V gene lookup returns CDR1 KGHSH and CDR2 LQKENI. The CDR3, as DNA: TGTGCCAGCTCACCACGTACGGACCCTAGGAACGAGCAGTACTTC. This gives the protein CASSPRTDPRNEQYF.